This T cell receptor (beta chain) derives from a study of neurological immune-mediated disorders. Study-level results: While HTLV-1-associated myelopathy showed the greatest TCR clonal expansion, multiple sclerosis showed the least, falling below healthy controls. No expanded-clone CDR3 amino acid sequence recurred across subjects, suggesting private TCR-beta repertoires.

This clonotype was counted many times. Its specificity is unknown. A much larger clone lies a single base off, so this may be a read error. The CDR3 extends over 20 amino acids. J lost 4 bases, V lost 1 base, and 12 bases had no gene match. The V gene's germline CDR1 is MDHEN and CDR2 SYDVKM. Noted time point: longitudinal time-point 3. Source material was 2 million unsorted PBMCs, stored at -80 °C in RNAlater. Each TCR transcript was tagged with a 10-nucleotide random UMI during 5'RACE. TCRdb re-analysed the 5' RACE reads in MiXCR, keeping a single row per CDR3 protein. There are approximately 100,000 distinct CDR3 sequences in the sample; 10% to 13% occur only once, and around 3.3% lies in the top ten.

The sequence came from a female donor with HTLV-1-associated myelopathy (HAM/TSP). The rearrangement links TRBV28 to TRBJ2-1, with 14 bases matching TRBD2. Sequencing was performed on PBMCs. CDR3 region: CASSLLGLAGANANYNEQFF. The CDR3 region has the DNA TGTGCCAGCAGTTTATTGGGACTAGCGGGGGCGAACGCTAATTACAATGAGCAGTTCTTC.